The rows below give T cell receptor beta chains drawn from one sample of a study of metastatic and nonmetastatic thyroid tumors. TCRdb reprocessed the PCR reads via MiXCR. The sample has 20,000 or so clones; 27% are singletons. Sequenced sample: blood. The receptors shown here come from a female donor with papillary thyroid cancer or a benign thyroid nodule (not recorded which). Some clones in this sample may be carry-over from other donors' samples. Each CDR3 is given with its conserved first and last residue. D genes are given only for firm matches. For some rows the clone size is stated as once, few or many, or as a class when expanded; others skip it.

v_call: TRBV6-1
clone_size: medium-sized
d_call: -
j_call: TRBJ2-7
cdr3_nt: TGTGCCAGCAGTGATTCATGGGCGGCGTACGAGCAGTACTTC
cdr3_aa: CASSDSWAAYEQYF

v_call: TRBV28
clone_size: -
d_call: TRBD2
j_call: TRBJ2-7
cdr3_nt: TGTGCCAGCAGTTTAAACCAAGCGGGATACGAGCAGTACTTC
cdr3_aa: CASSLNQAGYEQYF

v_call: TRBV28
clone_size: few
d_call: -
j_call: TRBJ1-5
cdr3_nt: TGTGCCAGCAGTTTGGGGGGGGCCCGCAATCAGCCCCAGCATTTT
cdr3_aa: CASSLGGARNQPQHF

v_call: TRBV6-1
clone_size: few
d_call: -
j_call: TRBJ2-3
cdr3_nt: TGTGCCAGCAGTGGCCGCTCAGGGGGAGGTACAGATACGCAGTATTTT
cdr3_aa: CASSGRSGGGTDTQYF

v_call: TRBV2
clone_size: -
d_call: TRBD2
j_call: TRBJ2-1
cdr3_nt: TGTGCCAGCAGGGGTGGACTAGCGGGAGACCATGAGCAGTTCTTC
cdr3_aa: CASRGGLAGDHEQFF

v_call: TRBV20-1
clone_size: many
d_call: -
j_call: TRBJ2-1
cdr3_nt: TGCAGTGCTAGTAGGAGCACTAGCTCCTACAATGAGCAGTTCTTC
cdr3_aa: CSASRSTSSYNEQFF

v_call: TRBV18
clone_size: -
d_call: -
j_call: TRBJ2-2
cdr3_nt: TGTGCCAGCTCACCGTCGGGAAGTGCCGGGGAGCTGTTTTTT
cdr3_aa: CASSPSGSAGELFF

v_call: TRBV6-1
clone_size: medium-sized
d_call: TRBD1
j_call: TRBJ2-5
cdr3_nt: TGTGCCAGCAGTACAGGGGGCGACCAAGAGACCCAGTACTTC
cdr3_aa: CASSTGGDQETQYF

v_call: TRBV29-1
clone_size: many
d_call: -
j_call: TRBJ1-5
cdr3_nt: TGCAGCGTTGTTTTCCGACACTGCAATCAGCCCCAGCATTTT
cdr3_aa: CSVVFRHCNQPQHF

v_call: TRBV27
clone_size: -
d_call: -
j_call: TRBJ2-7
cdr3_nt: TGTGCCAGCAGTTTAGGCCACGAGCAGTACTTC
cdr3_aa: CASSLGHEQYF

v_call: TRBV20-1
clone_size: -
d_call: -
j_call: TRBJ2-7
cdr3_nt: TGCAGTGCTAGTGAGGCCTCAGCGGAGAGCTACGAGCAGTACTTC
cdr3_aa: CSASEASAESYEQYF

v_call: TRBV6-1
clone_size: medium-sized
d_call: TRBD1
j_call: TRBJ1-1
cdr3_nt: TGTGCCAGCAGTCGAACCGTGACAGGGAAGAACACTGAAGCTTTCTTT
cdr3_aa: CASSRTVTGKNTEAFF

v_call: TRBV20-1
clone_size: many
d_call: -
j_call: TRBJ1-1
cdr3_nt: TGCAGTGCTAGAGCGGGGGAAAGGGCTTTCTTT
cdr3_aa: CSARAGERAFF

v_call: TRBV20-1
clone_size: many
d_call: -
j_call: TRBJ2-7
cdr3_nt: TGCAGTGCTAGAGATTCGCGGGACTACGAGCAGTACTTC
cdr3_aa: CSARDSRDYEQYF

v_call: TRBV27
clone_size: few
d_call: TRBD2
j_call: TRBJ2-1
cdr3_nt: TGTGCCAGCAGTTTATGGACTAGCGGGAGATACAATGAGCAGTTCTTC
cdr3_aa: CASSLWTSGRYNEQFF

v_call: TRBV20-1
clone_size: many
d_call: -
j_call: TRBJ2-3
cdr3_nt: TGCAGTGCTCATTCCGGCAGGGGCACAGATACGCAGTATTTT
cdr3_aa: CSAHSGRGTDTQYF

v_call: TRBV3-1
clone_size: many
d_call: -
j_call: TRBJ2-1
cdr3_nt: TGTGCCAGCAGCCAAAGTAGCTACAATGAGCAGTTCTTC
cdr3_aa: CASSQSSYNEQFF

v_call: TRBV4-1
clone_size: -
d_call: -
j_call: TRBJ1-6
cdr3_nt: TGCGCCAGCAGCCAAGAAGCCGGGCCCCTTAATTCACCCCTCCACTTT
cdr3_aa: CASSQEAGPLNSPLHF

v_call: TRBV15
clone_size: many
d_call: TRBD2
j_call: TRBJ2-2
cdr3_nt: TGTGCCACCAGCAGAACAACTAGCGGGAGTTTCACCGGGGAGCTGTTTTTT
cdr3_aa: CATSRTTSGSFTGELFF

v_call: TRBV6-4
clone_size: few
d_call: TRBD2
j_call: TRBJ2-3
cdr3_nt: TGTGCCAGCAGTGACTCGACAGCGGGAGGGAATACGCAGTATTTT
cdr3_aa: CASSDSTAGGNTQYF

v_call: TRBV20-1
clone_size: -
d_call: -
j_call: TRBJ1-6
cdr3_nt: TGCAGTGCTAGAGTTTTGCAGGGAGGCACCTATAATTCACCCCTCCACTTT
cdr3_aa: CSARVLQGGTYNSPLHF

v_call: TRBV20-1
clone_size: many
d_call: TRBD2
j_call: TRBJ2-3
cdr3_nt: TGCAGTGCTAGAGAGGGTGGTAGCGGGACCTGGGGGCGTTTT
cdr3_aa: CSAREGGSGTWGRF

v_call: TRBV11-2
clone_size: -
d_call: -
j_call: TRBJ2-7
cdr3_nt: TGTGCCAGCAGCTCGCAGGGGGGGGGTTTTTACGAGCAGTACTTC
cdr3_aa: CASSSQGGGFYEQYF